The 30 T cell receptor beta chains below come from one sample, sequenced in a study of patients and donors after allogeneic stem cell transplantation. One entry per CDR3 protein results from TCRdb running MiXCR on the RT-PCR reads. Of approximately 410,000 distinct CDR3 sequences in the sample, around 15% are singletons; the top ten hold around 6.8%. Material for sequencing was blood, either unsorted or a sorted T cell fraction (not recorded which). These receptors were taken from a human donor who was either an allogeneic HSCT recipient or a stem cell or donor lymphocyte infusion donor (not recorded which). It is not recorded whose cells these are; they may come from a transplant donor.

In DNA form, the CDR3 reads TGTGCCAGCTCACTACAGGACAGGAATCAGCCCCAGCATTTT. It yields the protein CASSLQDRNQPQHF. The J gene is TRBJ1-5, the V gene TRBV18, with 7 nucleotides matching TRBD1. The CDR3 is 14 residues long. V was clipped by 4 bases and J by 4 bases; unmatched bases: 4. The germline V gene encodes CDR1 KGHSH and CDR2 LQKENI.

The chain employs TRBV12-3 or TRBV12-4 and TRBJ2-3; the D is unclear. The CDR3 is made up of 13 amino acids. Trimming cost V 7 bases and J 2 bases, with 10 bases left between them. CDR3 loop: CASKLTHTDTQYF. In nucleotides, the CDR3 is TGTGCCAGCAAATTGACACACACAGATACGCAGTATTTT.

This clonotype was counted a single time. The gene calls are TRBV3-1 and TRBJ1-5; D perhaps matches TRBD1 (5 bases). The CDR3 totals 15 residues. V lost 0 bases, J lost 9 bases, and 15 bases lay in between. The V gene's germline CDR1 is LGHDT and CDR2 YNNKEL (reference sequence). The CDR3 spells CASSQDYRRLLPQHF. The CDR3 bases are TGTGCCAGCAGCCAAGATTACAGGCGATTGTTGCCCCAGCATTTT.

This clonotype came up a few times. V usage is TRBV6-5 and J usage is TRBJ2-3, with TRBD2 matching 9 bases. Trimming cost V 0 bases and J 3 bases; bases outside gene matches: 7. CDR3 length: 17 amino acids. Germline loops: CDR1 MNHEY, CDR2 SVGAGI. DNA for the CDR3: TGTGCCAGCAGTTACTCGTGGCGGGGGGGCCGAACAGATACGCAGTATTTT. Amino acid sequence: CASSYSWRGGRTDTQYF.

This clonotype was recorded a few times. The DNA of the CDR3 is TGTGCCAGCAGCACTACTAGATCCGGGGAGCTGTTTTTT. Translated: CASSTTRSGELFF. The rearrangement links TRBV3-1 to TRBJ2-2; tentatively, D is TRBD2 (5 bases). The CDR3 has 13 amino acids. The V and J ends lost 5 bases and 6 bases respectively, with 10 bases between them. Germline CDR1 is LGHDT and CDR2 is YNNKEL (reference sequence).

This chain connects TRBV5-5 to TRBJ2-1; a possible D gene is TRBD1 (5 bases). Trimming took 5 bases from V and 8 from J, leaving 17 bases between them. The CDR3 has 14 residues. CDR1 is SGHKS, CDR2 YYEKEE, per germline (reference sequence). This chain's CDR3 is CASRGPDPSDEQFF. CDR3 bases: TGTGCCAGCAGGGGGCCAGATCCCTCGGATGAGCAGTTCTTC.

This clonotype was seen a few times. The chain recombines TRBV7-8 with TRBJ1-2, with 7 bases aligning to TRBD1. CDR1 and CDR2 (germline): SGHVS, FQNEAQ. The length of the CDR3 is 14 residues. The V segment lost 1 base and the J segment 7 bases; nucleotides outside the gene matches: 6. The CDR3 DNA sequence: TGTGCCAGCAGCTTAGGGGACAGTAGGGCTGGCTACACCTTC. Amino acids: CASSLGDSRAGYTF.

This clonotype has more than one count but fewer than ten. The J gene is TRBJ2-2, the V gene TRBV10-3; D perhaps matches TRBD2 (5 bases). CDR1 is ENHRY, CDR2 SYGVKD, per germline. CDR3 size: 15 residues. Trimming removed 4 bases at V and 2 bases at J, with 11 bases between. The CDR3 loop reads CAISGRTSNTGELFF. The CDR3 DNA follows: TGTGCCATCAGTGGTCGGACTTCCAACACCGGGGAGCTGTTTTTT.

This sequence joins TRBV7-6 and TRBJ1-1; unclear D gene. Trimming shortened V by 5 bases and J by 5 bases, and 12 bases separated the two germline ends. Germline CDR1 and CDR2: SGHVS and FNYEAQ. The CDR3 covers 13 residues. The CDR3 DNA reads as TGTGCCAGCAGCCAGGATAAGGGTACTGAAGCTTTCTTT. Protein product: CASSQDKGTEAFF.

The gene calls are TRBV21-1 and TRBJ2-3; TRBD2 reflects the table's D call only, with no check against the DNA. TRBV21-1 is designated a pseudogene. This CDR3 has 18 residues. CDR3 bases: TGTGCCAGCAGCAACTGGAAGGAGCGGGGGAATAACACAGATACGCAGTATTTT. It yields the protein CASSNWKERGNNTDTQYF.

The table lists this clonotype with many counts. The chain recombines TRBV24-1 with TRBJ2-2, with D perhaps being TRBD1 or TRBD2 (5 bases each). V was shortened by 9 bases and J by 2 bases, with 12 bases between the two germline ends. In germline, CDR1 is KGHDR, CDR2 SFDVKD. This CDR3 has 14 amino acids. CDR3 sequence reads: CATSGPRNTGELFF. As DNA, the CDR3 is TGTGCCACCTCGGGACCGCGTAACACCGGGGAGCTGTTTTTT.

The rearrangement joins TRBV7-8 to TRBJ2-7; 8 nucleotides line up with TRBD2. Trimming cost V 6 bases and J 6 bases; bases outside gene matches: 13. The germline V gene encodes CDR1 SGHVS and CDR2 FQNEAQ. The CDR3 extends over 15 amino acids. CDR3 in DNA: TGTGCCAGCAGGCGCCCGGGACTAGGATCTGGCGAGCAGTACTTC. Its translation is CASRRPGLGSGEQYF.

This clonotype has only a few counts. This rearrangement joins TRBV20-1 to TRBJ2-7, with 9 nucleotides matching TRBD2. V lost 3 bases to trimming and J lost 2 bases; unmatched junction nucleotides: 8. The CDR3 totals 15 residues. Germline V gene sequence: CDR1 DFQATT, CDR2 SNEGSKA (reference sequence). The DNA for the CDR3 is TGCAGTGCTAGCGATTTAGGGACTAGCCCCTACGAGCAGTACTTC. Translating it yields CSASDLGTSPYEQYF.

This clonotype came up a few times. The gene calls are TRBV2 and TRBJ2-1; D may correspond to TRBD1 or TRBD2 (5 bases each). This CDR3 is 13 amino acids long. Trimming shortened V by 6 bases and J by 5 bases, and 11 bases separated the two germline ends. The V gene's germline CDR1 is SNHLY and CDR2 FYNNEI. DNA of the CDR3: TGTGCCAGCAGGACCGGGGCGAACAATGAGCAGTTCTTC. It translates to CASRTGANNEQFF.

This chain uses TRBV20-1 with TRBJ2-7, with 7 bases lining up with TRBD1. The J segment lost 2 bases and the V segment lost 6 bases, leaving 7 bases of the junction unmatched. The germline V gene has CDR1 DFQATT and CDR2 SNEGSKA (reference sequence). This CDR3 comprises 13 residues. The CDR3 protein is CSAKTGLPYEQYF. CDR3 nucleotides: TGCAGTGCCAAGACAGGGTTGCCCTACGAGCAGTACTTC.

The V gene is TRBV10-3, the J gene TRBJ2-1; tentative D call: TRBD2 (7 bases). Germline loops: CDR1 ENHRY, CDR2 SYGVKD. Trimming took 6 bases from V and 2 from J, leaving 11 bases between them. The CDR3 runs to 14 residues. The CDR3 reads CAIRGGAAYNEQFF. The CDR3 bases are TGTGCCATCAGGGGGGGGGCCGCCTACAATGAGCAGTTCTTC.

The chain combines TRBV4-1 with TRBJ1-5; D is uncertain. The CDR3 extends over 15 amino acids. V was trimmed by 1 base and J by 6 bases, leaving 13 bases between them. From germline, CDR1 is MGHRA and CDR2 YSYEKL. The CDR3 coding sequence is TGCGCCAGCAGCCAAGTGGCGGGTGGGTCTCAGCCCCAGCATTTT. Translation gives CASSQVAGGSQPQHF.

The rearrangement links TRBV7-9 to TRBJ2-1, with D perhaps matching TRBD1 (5 bases). Per germline, CDR1 SEHNR and CDR2 FQNEAQ (reference sequence). The CDR3 has 16 amino acids. V lost 5 bases and J lost 0, with 14 bases in between. CDR3 loop: CASSPQGWDSYNEQFF. As DNA, the CDR3 is TGTGCCAGCAGCCCTCAGGGATGGGACTCCTACAATGAGCAGTTCTTC.

This clonotype was detected only a few times. This chain links TRBV21-1 with TRBJ2-7; TRBD1 was called by the table and not checked on the DNA. TRBV21-1 is noted as a pseudogene. This CDR3 contains 17 residues. The CDR3 sequence: CASSKGQGTGESDEQYF. In DNA, the CDR3 is TGTGCCAGCAGCAAAGGGCAAGGGACAGGGGAGTCTGACGAGCAGTACTTC.

A few counts support this clonotype. V gene TRBV2 combines with J gene TRBJ2-1; 10 nucleotides match TRBD1. With V trimmed by 9 bases and J by 8 bases, 19 bases remained unmatched. The germline CDR1 and CDR2 sequences are SNHLY and FYNNEI. This CDR3 has 17 amino acids. In DNA form, the CDR3 reads TGTGCCAGGAGAAGCCGAGCCGGGACAGGGGATGGAGATGAGCAGTTCTTC. Its protein product is CARRSRAGTGDGDEQFF.

This clonotype came up a few times. The chain links TRBV20-1 to TRBJ1-4, with D unclear. With 1 base removed from V and 8 bases from J, the gap between germline ends came to 14 bases. The CDR3 covers 14 residues. Germline V gene data show CDR1 as DFQATT and CDR2 as SNEGSKA (reference sequence). The CDR3 coding sequence is TGCAGTGCTAGAGCGGAAGCAGTAGGGGAAAAACTGTTTTTT. Protein product: CSARAEAVGEKLFF.

This chain uses TRBV27 with TRBJ2-7, with 7 bases identical to TRBD1. Germline V gene data show CDR1 as MNHEY and CDR2 as SMNVEV (reference sequence). There are 14 residues in the CDR3. V lost 9 bases to trimming and J lost 5 bases; unmatched junction nucleotides: 13. CDR3 loop: CARKTGTDAHEQYF. CDR3 nucleotides: TGTGCCAGAAAAACCGGGACAGATGCCCACGAGCAGTACTTC.

This clonotype occurred many times. The chain recombines TRBV4-1 with TRBJ2-7; D gene unclear. Germline values: CDR1 MGHRA, CDR2 YSYEKL. Between the trimmed V and J ends, which lost 1 base and 3 bases, there was a span of 10 bases. This CDR3 comprises 14 residues. In DNA, the CDR3 is TGCGCCAGCAGCCAAGGAGCACGGATCTACGAGCAGTACTTC. Encoded protein: CASSQGARIYEQYF.

Only a few counts were recorded for this clonotype. The chain employs TRBV4-2 and TRBJ2-7; D is possibly TRBD2 (5 bases). The CDR3 covers 14 residues. Germline V gives CDR1 LGHNA, CDR2 YNFKEQ. V dropped 4 bases and J dropped 3 bases, with 13 bases sitting between them. The CDR3 nucleotides are TGTGCCAGCAGCCGAGAGCTAGCCAACTACGAGCAGTACTTC. Translating gives CASSRELANYEQYF.

This clonotype appeared a few times. The chain has TRBV27 and TRBJ2-2; D is undetermined. This CDR3 region has 18 residues. Trimming took off 2 bases at V and 0 bases at J, with 16 bases between the two ends. Germline V lookup: CDR1 MNHEY, CDR2 SMNVEV (reference sequence). In DNA, the CDR3 is TGTGCCAGCAGTTTAAAGGGATCCCTTGGGGCGAACACCGGGGAGCTGTTTTTT. Translation gives CASSLKGSLGANTGELFF.

This clonotype has a handful of counts. This rearrangement joins TRBV28 to TRBJ1-2, with D possibly TRBD1 on 5 matching bases. V gave up 4 bases and J gave up 5 bases, with 20 bases separating them. The CDR3 loop spans 16 amino acids. Per germline, CDR1 MDHEN and CDR2 SYDVKM. CDR3 in DNA: TGTGCCAGCAGTTCCCGGGGCGGCCTAAGGGCATATGGCTACACCTTC. Its protein product is CASSSRGGLRAYGYTF.

The table lists this clonotype with a few counts. The chain couples TRBV4-2 to TRBJ2-7; 9 bases map to TRBD1. Germline V gene data show CDR1 as LGHNA and CDR2 as YNFKEQ. This CDR3 spans 14 amino acids. The junction had 6 bases not matched to a gene; V was cut back by 5 bases and J by 4 bases. This CDR3 reads CASSYRGQGYEQYF. In DNA form, the CDR3 reads TGTGCCAGCAGCTACAGGGGGCAAGGTTACGAGCAGTACTTC.

This clonotype was observed a handful of times. This chain uses TRBV5-1 with TRBJ2-1; D is undetermined. The V end lost 1 base, the J end lost 5 bases, and 10 bases lay between the germline ends. Germline CDR1 is SGHRS and CDR2 is YFSETQ. CDR3 length equals 14 residues. CDR3 coding DNA: TGCGCCAGCAGCTTGTTGTGGCAGAACAATGAGCAGTTCTTC. Translation: CASSLLWQNNEQFF. Complete variable domain (other parts from reference TRBV5-1 and TRBJ2-1): KAGVTQTPRYLIKTRGQQVTLSCSPISGHRSVSWYQQTPGQGLQFLFEYFSETQRNKGNFPGRFSGRQFSNSRSEMNVSTLELGDSALYLCASSLLWQNNEQFFGPGTRLTVL.

This clonotype has only a few counts. The chain employs TRBV2 and TRBJ1-5, with a tentative D call TRBD1 (6 bases). CDR3 length: 13 amino acids. Germline CDR1 is SNHLY and CDR2 is FYNNEI. Trimming took 7 bases from V and 4 from J, leaving 11 bases between them. Written as DNA, the CDR3 is TGTGCCAGCAAGAGTCAGGGGAATCAGCCCCAGCATTTT. Amino acids: CASKSQGNQPQHF.

This clonotype occurred many times. The chain uses TRBV2 and TRBJ2-7, with D possibly being TRBD2 (6 bases). This CDR3 contains 14 residues. CDR1 and CDR2 from the germline V gene are SNHLY and FYNNEI. Trimming cost V 6 bases and J 5 bases, with 17 bases left between them. The CDR3 DNA is TGTGCCAGCAGCCGACTAGTATCGTGGCACGAGCAGTACTTC. Amino acids: CASSRLVSWHEQYF. The whole variable domain, remainder taken from reference TRBV2 and TRBJ2-7, is EPEVTQTPSHQVTQMGQEVILRCVPISNHLYFYWYRQILGQKVEFLVSFYNNEISEKSEIFDDQFSVERPDGSNFTLKIRSTKLEDSAMYFCASSRLVSWHEQYFGPGTRLTVT.